What follows are 6 T cell receptor beta chains derived from one specimen sequenced in a study of blood T cell repertoires in COVID-19. The table came from immunoSEQ multiplex PCR; TCRdb's copy has only in-frame clones and leaves some out. The sample has about 150,000 clones; around 83% are singletons. Sequencing input: peripheral blood. These TCRs come from a woman between 45 and 65 years old in a cohort sampled during active or convalescent COVID-19.

This chain connects TRBV11-2 to TRBJ1-1; TRBD1 agrees at 7 bases. Germline values: CDR1 SGHAT, CDR2 FQNNGV. V lost 5 bases to trimming and J lost 3 bases; unmatched junction nucleotides: 6. The CDR3 has 14 amino acids. The CDR3 region is CASSLDRFDTEAFF. CDR3 DNA: TGTGCCAGCAGCCTGGACAGGTTCGACACTGAAGCTTTCTTT.

The J gene is TRBJ1-6, the V gene TRBV6-1; 7 bases are shared with TRBD1. With V trimmed by 0 bases and J by 7 bases, 3 bases remained unmatched. The CDR3 is 15 residues long. Germline V gene sequence: CDR1 MNHNS, CDR2 SASEGT. The CDR3 DNA reads as TGTGCCAGCAGTGAAGCGGTCAGGGGGAATTCACCCCTCCACTTT. This encodes CASSEAVRGNSPLHF.

The chain employs TRBV27 and TRBJ1-2, with 7 bases lining up with TRBD1. CDR3 size: 14 residues. CDR1 and CDR2 (germline): MNHEY, SMNVEV (reference sequence). J gave up 6 bases and V 6 bases, and 10 bases lay outside the gene matches. In DNA, the CDR3 is TGTGCCAGCAGAGCTATTGACAGGGTGGATGGCTACACCTTC. Protein product: CASRAIDRVDGYTF.

This clone came up once. The chain is built from TRBV6-5 and TRBJ2-7; D may be TRBD1 (6 bases). The CDR3 runs 14 residues. Trimming took off 4 bases at V and 3 bases at J, with 13 bases between the two ends. CDR1 and CDR2 from the germline V gene are MNHEY and SVGAGI. The chain's CDR3 is CASSWGTSLYEQYF. CDR3 DNA: TGTGCCAGCAGTTGGGGGACAAGTCTCTACGAGCAGTACTTC.

This chain joins TRBV27 and TRBJ1-3; 11 bases align to TRBD1. CDR3 length equals 16 residues. Germline assignment: CDR1 MNHEY and CDR2 SMNVEV (reference sequence). V lost 5 bases, J lost 0 bases, and 3 bases stayed unmatched. CDR3 amino acids: CASSRGTGGSGNTIYF. CDR3 nucleotide sequence: TGTGCCAGCAGTCGCGGGACAGGGGGCTCTGGAAACACCATATATTTT.

The CDR3: CASSITGTSAHEQYF. CDR3 DNA sequence: TGTGCCAGCAGCATTACCGGGACTAGCGCCCACGAGCAGTACTTC. The chain is built from TRBV11-1 and TRBJ2-7; 10 bases map to TRBD2. The length of the CDR3 is 15 residues. In germline, CDR1 is SGHAT, CDR2 FQDESV (reference sequence). J lost 5 bases, V lost 5 bases, and 9 bases had no gene match. Complete variable domain (other parts from reference TRBV11-1 and TRBJ2-7): EAEVAQSPRYKITEKSQAVAFWCDPISGHATLYWYRQILGQGPELLVQFQDESVVDDSQLPKDRFSAERLKGVDSTLKIQPAELGDSAMYLCASSITGTSAHEQYFGPGTRLTVT.